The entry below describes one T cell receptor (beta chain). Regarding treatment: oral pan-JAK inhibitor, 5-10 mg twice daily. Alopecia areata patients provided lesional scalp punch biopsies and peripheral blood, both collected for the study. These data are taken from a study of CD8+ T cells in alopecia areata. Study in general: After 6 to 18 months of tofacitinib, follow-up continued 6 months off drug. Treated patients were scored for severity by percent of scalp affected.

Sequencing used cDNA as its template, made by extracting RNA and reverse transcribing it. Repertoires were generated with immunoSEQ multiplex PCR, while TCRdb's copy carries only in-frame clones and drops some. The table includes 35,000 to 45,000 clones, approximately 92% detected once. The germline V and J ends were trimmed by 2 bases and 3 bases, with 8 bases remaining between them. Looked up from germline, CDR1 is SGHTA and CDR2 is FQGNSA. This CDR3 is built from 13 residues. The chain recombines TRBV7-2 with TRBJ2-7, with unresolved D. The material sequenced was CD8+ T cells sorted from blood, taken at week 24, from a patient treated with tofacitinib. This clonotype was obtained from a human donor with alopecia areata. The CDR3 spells CASSLRSVYEQYF. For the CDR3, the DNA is TGTGCCAGCAGCTTAAGGAGTGTCTACGAGCAGTACTTC.